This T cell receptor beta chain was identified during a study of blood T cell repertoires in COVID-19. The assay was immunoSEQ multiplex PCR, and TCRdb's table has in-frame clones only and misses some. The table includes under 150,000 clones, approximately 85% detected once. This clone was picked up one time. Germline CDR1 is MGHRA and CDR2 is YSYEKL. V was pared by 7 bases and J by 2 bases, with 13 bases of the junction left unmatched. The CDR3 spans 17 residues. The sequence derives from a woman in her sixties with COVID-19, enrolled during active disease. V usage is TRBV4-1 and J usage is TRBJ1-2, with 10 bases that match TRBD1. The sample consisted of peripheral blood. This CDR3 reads CASNTGQGDYLNYGYTF. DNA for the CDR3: TGCGCCAGCAACACTGGACAGGGGGACTATTTGAACTATGGCTACACCTTC.